A selection of T cell receptor beta chains follows, all from one sample in a study of T cell responses to AZD1222 COVID-19 vaccine. The data were produced by immunoSEQ multiplex PCR, yet TCRdb's version contains in-frame clones alone and is incomplete. In the table there are about 170,000 clones, around 90% of which are singletons. Specimen: peripheral blood, collected on day 0 of AZD1222 vaccination. These receptors were taken from an adult in good health. The CDR3 runs from the conserved cysteine through the conserved F or W. Fields, in order: D gene, J gene, V gene, CDR3 protein, CDR3 DNA. A D gene is named only where the DNA matches it firmly.

D: NA; J: TRBJ1-1; V: TRBV27; CDR3: CASSFGLNTEAFF; DNA: TGTGCCAGCAGTTTCGGCTTGAACACTGAAGCTTTCTTT
D: TRBD2; J: TRBJ2-3; V: TRBV6-5; CDR3: CASSKSGGRADTQYF; DNA: TGTGCCAGCAGCAAGTCGGGAGGGCGGGCGGATACGCAGTATTTT
D: NA; J: TRBJ2-1; V: TRBV11-1; CDR3: CASSLSQGMNNEQFF; DNA: TGTGCCAGCAGCTTAAGCCAGGGGATGAACAATGAGCAGTTCTTC
D: NA; J: TRBJ1-2; V: TRBV7-3; CDR3: CASSRGQGIGYTF; DNA: TGTGCCAGCAGCCGGGGACAAGGGATTGGCTACACCTTC
D: NA; J: TRBJ2-1; V: TRBV20-1; CDR3: CSARSNEQFF; DNA: TGCAGTGCTAGATCCAATGAGCAGTTCTTC
D: NA; J: TRBJ2-7; V: TRBV5-1; CDR3: CASSTAALGNEQYF; DNA: TGCGCCAGCAGCACAGCCGCCCTTGGGAATGAGCAGTACTTC
D: NA; J: TRBJ1-2; V: TRBV30; CDR3: CAWNPPERGYTF; DNA: TGTGCCTGGAATCCTCCAGAGCGGGGCTACACCTTC
D: TRBD1; J: TRBJ2-1; V: TRBV5-4; CDR3: CASSFSGGAVDEQFF; DNA: TGTGCCAGCAGCTTCTCAGGGGGCGCCGTGGACGAGCAGTTCTTC
D: TRBD1; J: TRBJ2-5; V: TRBV20-1; CDR3: CSASRPGQGPETQYF; DNA: TGCAGTGCTAGTCGTCCGGGACAGGGACCAGAGACCCAGTACTTC
D: NA; J: TRBJ1-6; V: TRBV27; CDR3: CASSGGRGAYNSPLHF; DNA: TGTGCCAGCAGTGGGGGAAGGGGCGCATATAATTCACCCCTCCACTTT